The next 22 T cell receptor beta chains were all read from a single sample in a study of shared clonotypes between healthy human individuals. The table came from immunoSEQ multiplex PCR; TCRdb's copy has only in-frame clones and leaves some out. The sample gives 2 million or so clones, roughly 94% of which show up once; 0.13% is in the top ten. Sequenced: naive CD4+ T cells sorted from blood. The subset was: CD45RA+ positively selected. The receptor set was obtained from a young man in good health.

This chain joins TRBV7-9 and TRBJ1-4, with D perhaps TRBD1 (5 bases). Germline lookup yields CDR1 SEHNR and CDR2 FQNEAQ (reference sequence). The CDR3 extends over 16 amino acids. The ends were cut back, 5 bases at V and 3 bases at J, with 16 bases in the middle. CDR3 in amino acids: CASSARVGYANEKLFF. The DNA of the CDR3 is TGTGCCAGCAGCGCCAGGGTGGGTTACGCTAATGAAAAACTGTTTTTT.

Turning to this clone: Other DNA sequences from this sample encode an identical CDR3 as well. V usage is TRBV5-1 and J usage is TRBJ1-1; unclear D gene. CDR3 length: 12 residues. Trimming removed 0 bases at V and 8 bases at J, with 8 bases between. Germline V gene lookup returns CDR1 SGHRS and CDR2 YFSETQ. CDR3 in amino acids: CASSLDATEAFF. CDR3 sequence (DNA): TGCGCCAGCAGCTTGGACGCGACGGAAGCTTTCTTT.

In regard to this clone: Other DNA sequences from this sample encode an identical CDR3 as well. The chain combines TRBV2 with TRBJ2-5; no firm D call. Germline values: CDR1 SNHLY, CDR2 FYNNEI. The CDR3 totals 11 residues. The V end was cut by 5 bases, the J end by 2 bases, with 3 bases between. DNA of the CDR3: TGTGCCAGCAGTATACAAGAGACCCAGTACTTC. Encoded protein: CASSIQETQYF. Based on the CDR3 plus reference TRBV2 and TRBJ2-5, the full variable domain is EPEVTQTPSHQVTQMGQEVILRCVPISNHLYFYWYRQILGQKVEFLVSFYNNEISEKSEIFDDQFSVERPDGSNFTLKIRSTKLEDSAMYFCASSIQETQYFGPGTRLLVL.

The V call is TRBV7-9, the J call TRBJ1-2; 9 bases map to TRBD1. Trimming removed 2 bases from V and 2 bases from J; junction bases left unmatched: 12. This CDR3 is built from 18 residues. The V gene's germline CDR1 is SEHNR and CDR2 FQNEAQ (reference sequence). The CDR3 DNA reads as TGTGCCAGCAGCTTAAACTATTTGGGGACAGGGTTAAACTATGGCTACACCTTC. The encoded protein is CASSLNYLGTGLNYGYTF.

This chain connects TRBV6-6 to TRBJ1-5; D call uncertain. V shed 1 base and J shed 2 bases, with 9 bases lying between them. The CDR3 consists of 15 residues. Germline V CDR1 and CDR2: MNHNY, SVGAGI (reference sequence). CDR3 coding DNA: TGTGCCAGCAGTTACTTTAAGGGTGGCAATCAGCCCCAGCATTTT. Its translation is CASSYFKGGNQPQHF.

With regard to this clone: Other DNA sequences in this sample translate to the same CDR3. V gene TRBV6-5 combines with J gene TRBJ2-7; the match to TRBD1 covers 8 bases. From germline, CDR1 is MNHEY and CDR2 SVGAGI. With V trimmed by 6 bases and J by 3 bases, 4 bases remained unmatched. This CDR3 has 13 amino acids. CDR3 sequence: CASSRTGSYEQYF. CDR3 sequence (DNA): TGTGCCAGCAGCAGGACAGGGAGCTACGAGCAGTACTTC.

With respect to this clone: This may arise from a read error, as a much more abundant clone is one base away. Other DNA sequences in the same sample also yield this CDR3. The chain uses TRBV7-8 and TRBJ2-7, with D possibly TRBD1 on 6 matching bases. CDR3 length: 13 residues. Germline loops: CDR1 SGHVS, CDR2 FQNEAQ. CDR3 nucleotide sequence: TGTGCCAGCAGAACGACAGGACTCTACGAACAGTACTTC. It codes for CASRTTGLYEQYF.

This chain connects TRBV2 to TRBJ1-1; D not resolved. Germline CDR1 reads SNHLY; CDR2 reads FYNNEI. The CDR3 runs to 14 residues. V lost 6 bases and J lost 5, with 16 bases in between. The CDR3 coding sequence is TGTGCCAGCAGACCCGTTTCCGGGGTAACTGAAGCTTTCTTT. It codes for CASRPVSGVTEAFF.

This clone came up a few times. The chain joins TRBV4-3 to TRBJ2-2, with a weak D call TRBD2 (5 bases). From germline, CDR1 is LGHNA and CDR2 YSLEER. The length of the CDR3 is 16 residues. V was trimmed by 2 bases and J by 7 bases, leaving 17 bases between them. The CDR3 nucleotides read TGCGCCAGCAGCCAACGACTCTCTAGTAGCGTCGGGGAGCTGTTTTTT. It is translated as CASSQRLSSSVGELFF.

This clone was observed a few times. Other DNA variants within this sample encode the same CDR3. DNA for the CDR3: TGTGCCAGCAGCCCGGGACTAGCGGGGGCCTACGAGCAGTACTTC. Translated, it gives CASSPGLAGAYEQYF. The J gene is TRBJ2-7, the V gene TRBV5-4, with 14 bases matching TRBD2. CDR1 and CDR2 from the germline V gene are SGHNT and YYREEE (reference sequence). This CDR3 is 15 amino acids long. V gave up 4 bases and J gave up 2 bases; unmatched junction bases: 2. The full variable domain, rest sourced from reference TRBV5-4 and TRBJ2-7, is ETGVTQSPTHLIKTRGQQVTLRCSSQSGHNTVSWYQQALGQGPQFIFQYYREEENGRGNFPPRFSGLQFPNYSSELNVNALELDDSALYLCASSPGLAGAYEQYFGPGTRLTVT.

A note on this clone: Distinct nucleotide sequences in the sample also encode this CDR3. V gene TRBV7-9 combines with J gene TRBJ2-7, with 12 bases aligning to TRBD2. The junction had 4 bases not matched to a gene; V was cut back by 5 bases and J by 5 bases. The length of the CDR3 is 14 residues. Germline V lookup: CDR1 SEHNR, CDR2 FQNEAQ (reference sequence). CDR3 in amino acids: CASSRLAGVDEQYF. CDR3 bases: TGTGCCAGCAGCAGACTAGCGGGAGTAGACGAGCAGTACTTC.

The chain combines TRBV30 with TRBJ1-6, with 7 bases lining up with TRBD1. There are 19 residues in the CDR3. V was pared by 2 bases and J by 0 bases, with 13 bases of the junction left unmatched. Germline CDR1 and CDR2: GTSNPN and SVGIG (reference sequence). CDR3 sequence reads: CAWSPTGTVYRSYNSPLHF. The CDR3 nucleotides read TGTGCCTGGAGTCCGACCGGGACAGTATATCGCTCCTATAATTCACCCCTCCACTTT.

The chain employs TRBV4-3 and TRBJ2-5, with a weak D call TRBD1 (5 bases). This CDR3 comprises 14 residues. V dropped 1 base and J dropped 9 bases, with 15 bases sitting between them. Germline assignment: CDR1 LGHNA and CDR2 YSLEER. In nucleotides, the CDR3 is TGCGCCAGCAGCCAAGTAGGGATTGGGGCCGCCCAGTACTTC. This gives the protein CASSQVGIGAAQYF.

Note on this clone: This may be a read error: a much more frequent sequence differs by one nucleotide. Other DNA sequences in this specimen translate into the identical CDR3. The rearrangement uses TRBV7-9 and TRBJ1-5, with a tentative D call TRBD1 (5 bases). CDR1 is SEHNR and CDR2 is FQNEAQ in the germline V gene (reference sequence). This CDR3 has 15 amino acids. Between the trimmed V and J ends, which lost 5 bases and 1 base, there was a span of 12 bases. The CDR3 coding sequence is TGTGCCAGCAGCCTGGTAGGGGACAGCAATCAGCCCCAGCATTTT. This sequence encodes CASSLVGDSNQPQHF.

On this clone itself: This specimen includes other DNA sequences encoding the same CDR3. This chain joins TRBV28 and TRBJ1-2; unclear D gene. This CDR3 is built from 13 residues. V dropped 2 bases and J dropped 4 bases, with 8 bases sitting between them. In germline, CDR1 is MDHEN, CDR2 SYDVKM. The CDR3 DNA is TGTGCCAGCAGTTTAGGTAGGATCTATGGCTACACCTTC. Translation: CASSLGRIYGYTF.

The V and J genes are TRBV2 and TRBJ1-1, with TRBD1 matching 8 bases. Germline loops: CDR1 SNHLY, CDR2 FYNNEI. The CDR3 extends over 15 amino acids. The ends lost 0 bases at V and 10 bases at J; junction bases unmatched: 10. CDR3 sequence: CASSEAPGQGARAFF. The CDR3 DNA reads TGTGCCAGCAGTGAAGCCCCTGGGCAGGGGGCCCGAGCTTTCTTT.

The V gene is TRBV10-1, the J gene TRBJ2-3; 7 positions agree with TRBD1. The CDR3 runs 15 residues. The V gene end was trimmed by 3 bases and the J gene end by 7 bases; junction bases not matched to a gene: 10. From germline, CDR1 is WNHNN and CDR2 SYGVQD (reference sequence). The CDR3 here is CASSDPAGQANTQYF. CDR3 coding DNA: TGCGCCAGCAGTGACCCGGCCGGACAGGCAAATACGCAGTATTTT.

As concerns this clone: This sample includes further DNA sequences coding for the same CDR3. The V call is TRBV27, the J call TRBJ2-5; no clear D. The length of the CDR3 is 11 residues. Deletions cut 2 bases from V and 5 bases from J, with 3 bases between. Germline V gene data show CDR1 as MNHEY and CDR2 as SMNVEV (reference sequence). The CDR3 DNA reads as TGTGCCAGCAGTTTACGGGAGACCCAGTACTTC. It translates to CASSLRETQYF.

The CDR3 reads CARGGQGGNSPLHF. CDR3 coding DNA: TGTGCCAGAGGGGGGCAGGGAGGCAATTCACCCCTCCACTTT. The rearrangement joins TRBV2 to TRBJ1-6; tentative D call: TRBD1 (6 bases). V was cut by 9 bases and J by 7 bases, with 16 bases left in between. Germline V CDR1 and CDR2: SNHLY, FYNNEI. The CDR3 consists of 14 residues.

The rearrangement joins TRBV7-9 to TRBJ2-7; TRBD2 aligns across 7 bases. Germline V gives CDR1 SEHNR, CDR2 FQNEAQ (reference sequence). This CDR3 spans 15 amino acids. V was clipped by 1 base and J by 1 base; unmatched bases: 4. The DNA of the CDR3 is TGTGCCAGCAGCTTAGGCGGGGGAGCTTCCTACGAGCAGTACTTC. This codes for CASSLGGGASYEQYF.

This chain links TRBV10-3 with TRBJ1-6, with 7 bases identical to TRBD1. Germline CDR1 reads ENHRY; CDR2 reads SYGVKD. V gave up 3 bases and J gave up 5 bases; unmatched junction bases: 4. The CDR3 loop spans 15 amino acids. This CDR3 reads CAISDTGADNSPLHF. CDR3 nucleotide sequence: TGTGCCATCAGTGATACAGGGGCGGATAATTCACCCCTCCACTTT.

The sample holds one count of this clone. Other DNA sequences in this sample translate to the same CDR3. The rearrangement links TRBV5-1 to TRBJ2-2; the D gene could be TRBD1 or TRBD2 (5 bases each). There are 14 residues in the CDR3. V was clipped by 4 bases and J by 3 bases, with 10 bases between them. Germline V gene data show CDR1 as SGHRS and CDR2 as YFSETQ. CDR3 in amino acids: CASSPGAYTGELFF. The CDR3 region has the DNA TGCGCCAGCAGCCCCGGGGCCTACACCGGGGAGCTGTTTTTT.